The clone carrying this TCR beta chain was observed a handful of times. The target antigen is unknown. These data belong to a study of blood T cells in healthy people across ages. Study results and limitations: Donors of long life had a larger count of naive CD4+ cells and greater diversity than aged donors. A roughly linear fall in TCR beta diversity per million T cells was seen with increasing age.

Primed by a sample-barcoded 5' primer and a J-beta primer mix, a second PCR proceeded for 7 to 11 cycles. A single record per CDR3 protein comes from TCRdb applying MiXCR to the 5' RACE reads. Among about 1 million distinct CDR3 sequences listed, approximately 25% were seen once. The donors, all healthy, were Caucasians living in Russia, aged about 6 to 90. They isolated at least 6.5 million PBMCs from each sample. Deletions cut 3 bases from V and 5 bases from J, with 13 bases between. CDR3 size: 15 residues. The germline gives CDR1 SEHNR, CDR2 FQNEAQ (reference sequence). The sample was also reused in another study, on T cells of mothers and their children.

This clonotype originated in a girl aged 2-15 years in good health. The rearrangement links TRBV7-9 to TRBJ2-2, with D possibly matching TRBD2 (5 bases). The specimen sequenced was blood. The CDR3, as DNA: TGTGCCAGCAGCTTTGGCGGACTTCCAACCGGGGAGCTGTTTTTT. It encodes CASSFGGLPTGELFF.